This entry lists 11 T cell receptor beta chains sequenced from one sample in a study of cytomegalovirus exposure and HLA in healthy donors. Sequencing used immunoSEQ multiplex PCR; TCRdb keeps in-frame clones, though not all of them. The table lists some 150,000 clones, around 90% of them singletons. Input material: PBMCs. The receptors stem from a woman between 18 and 29 years old in good health and CMV-seropositive.

The chain uses TRBV5-4 and TRBJ1-2, with 7 bases lining up with TRBD1. The CDR3 runs to 17 residues. CDR1 is SGHNT and CDR2 is YYREEE in the germline V gene (reference sequence). The ends lost 0 bases at V and 4 bases at J; junction bases unmatched: 12. CDR3 loop: CASSLGLEDRNGYGYTF. Here the CDR3 DNA reads TGTGCCAGCAGCTTGGGACTGGAGGACAGGAATGGCTATGGCTACACCTTC.

The V call is TRBV5-4, the J call TRBJ2-2; 10 nucleotides align to TRBD1. The CDR3 sequence is 17 residues long. The germline gives CDR1 SGHNT, CDR2 YYREEE (reference sequence). The junction had 12 bases not matched to a gene; V was cut back by 4 bases and J by 6 bases. Here the CDR3 reads CASSRLTGTGVSGELFF. The DNA for the CDR3 is TGTGCCAGCAGCCGACTGACCGGGACAGGGGTCTCCGGGGAGCTGTTTTTT.

The chain employs TRBV30 and TRBJ1-6, with a weak D call TRBD1 (5 bases). Trimming pared 0 bases from V and 6 bases from J, leaving 9 bases between. Germline CDR1 and CDR2: GTSNPN and SVGIG (reference sequence). There are 14 residues in the CDR3. CDR3 region: CAWSVETANSPLHF. The CDR3 bases are TGTGCCTGGAGTGTAGAGACAGCTAATTCACCCCTCCACTTT.

The V call is TRBV28, the J call TRBJ2-3, with 9 positions matching TRBD2. The J segment lost 6 bases and the V segment lost 6 bases, leaving 4 bases of the junction unmatched. Germline V gene sequence: CDR1 MDHEN, CDR2 SYDVKM. CDR3 length: 13 amino acids. This chain's CDR3 is CASSAGGPDTQYF. The DNA for the CDR3 is TGTGCCAGCAGCGCGGGAGGGCCTGATACGCAGTATTTT. The whole variable domain, filled in from reference TRBV28 and TRBJ2-3, reads DVKVTQSSRYLVKRTGEKVFLECVQDMDHENMFWYRQDPGLGLRLIYFSYDVKMKEKGDIPEGYSVSREKKERFSLILESASTNQTSMYLCASSAGGPDTQYFGPGTRLTVL.

The J gene is TRBJ2-1, the V gene TRBV6-1, with TRBD2 matching over 7 bases. Germline-derived CDR1 and CDR2 are MNHNS and SASEGT. The CDR3 runs 13 residues. The V and J ends lost 10 bases and 2 bases, in that order; junction bases with no gene match: 5. The CDR3 DNA is TGTGCCACACAGCGGGATACCTACAATGAGCAGTTCTTC. This codes for CATQRDTYNEQFF.

The chain is built from TRBV2 and TRBJ2-1; 14 bases line up with TRBD2. After removal of 7 bases from V and 0 bases from J, the junction contained 5 bases not matched to a gene. This CDR3 has 17 amino acids. Germline CDR1 SNHLY, CDR2 FYNNEI. This CDR3 reads CASTGTSGRSSYNEQFF. The DNA of the CDR3 is TGTGCCAGCACCGGGACTAGCGGGAGAAGCTCCTACAATGAGCAGTTCTTC.

The chain employs TRBV5-5 and TRBJ2-3; TRBD2 agrees at 9 bases. V lost 3 bases, J lost 4 bases, and 6 bases stayed unmatched. The CDR3 totals 15 residues. In germline, CDR1 is SGHKS, CDR2 YYEKEE (reference sequence). The CDR3 sequence: CASSYRGTSPDTQYF. CDR3 sequence (DNA): TGTGCCAGCAGCTATCGGGGGACTAGCCCAGATACGCAGTATTTT.

As regards this clone: A read error may account for a junction end that differs from germline. The rearrangement links TRBV7-7 to TRBJ2-2; D perhaps matches TRBD2 (6 bases). Per the germline V gene, CDR1 is SSHAT and CDR2 is FNYEAQ (reference sequence). This CDR3 is 16 amino acids long. This CDR3 reads CASSSGLFMGTGELFF. CDR3 DNA sequence: TGTGCTAGCAGCTCGGGACTTTTTATGGGGACCGGGGAGCTGTTTTTT.

V is TRBV30 and J is TRBJ2-3, with D tentatively TRBD2 (6 bases). Between the trimmed V and J ends, which lost 2 bases and 4 bases, there was a span of 16 bases. The CDR3 is made up of 15 amino acids. Germline V gene lookup returns CDR1 GTSNPN and CDR2 SVGIG (reference sequence). Here the CDR3 reads CAWSLTSGRADTQYF. In DNA form, the CDR3 reads TGTGCCTGGAGTTTGACGAGCGGGCGGGCAGATACGCAGTATTTT.

The chain combines TRBV29-1 with TRBJ2-1; D is ambiguous. CDR3 length: 11 residues. Germline loops: CDR1 SQVTM, CDR2 ANQGSEA. With 1 base removed from V and 10 bases from J, the gap between germline ends came to 8 bases. The CDR3 DNA reads TGCAGCGTTGAAGGCCGCGAGGAGCAGTTCTTC. Its protein is CSVEGREEQFF.

The CDR3 loop reads CASIGAATDTQYF. The CDR3 DNA is TGTGCCAGCATAGGGGCGGCCACAGATACGCAGTATTTT. This chain uses TRBV27 with TRBJ2-3, with D possibly TRBD1 on 5 matching bases. The CDR3 totals 13 residues. The V gene lost 7 bases and the J gene lost 2 bases, with 10 bases spanning the gap. CDR1 MNHEY and CDR2 SMNVEV come from the germline V gene (reference sequence).